A selection of T cell receptor beta chains follows, all from one sample in a study of blood T cells in healthy people across ages. MiXCR, applied by TCRdb to the 5' RACE reads, yields one record per CDR3 protein. The repertoire includes about 1.4 million distinct CDR3 sequences, roughly 64% of them detected once, and roughly 6.3% sits in the top ten. The sample comprised blood. These receptor sequences come from a man aged 18 to 30 in good health. Both conserved end residues are part of each CDR3. Fields, in order: V gene, clone size, J gene, D gene, CDR3 protein, CDR3 DNA. D genes are given only for firm matches. Rows may omit the clone size; those that give it use once, few, many or a size class.

v_gene: TRBV6-2/TRBV6-3
abundance: .
j_gene: TRBJ2-1
d_gene: TRBD2
CDR3aa: CASSRAGTSHEQFF
CDR3nt: TGTGCCAGCAGCCGAGCAGGGACTAGTCATGAGCAGTTCTTC

v_gene: TRBV6-2/TRBV6-3
abundance: .
j_gene: TRBJ2-3
d_gene: TRBD2
CDR3aa: CASRSRGFTSTDTQYF
CDR3nt: TGTGCCAGCAGGTCGCGGGGGTTTACCAGCACAGATACGCAGTATTTT

v_gene: TRBV12-3/TRBV12-4
abundance: .
j_gene: TRBJ2-5
d_gene: .
CDR3aa: CASSFGGVMTQYF
CDR3nt: TGTGCCAGCAGTTTTGGAGGGGTAATGACCCAGTACTTC

v_gene: TRBV6-5
abundance: .
j_gene: TRBJ1-5
d_gene: TRBD1
CDR3aa: CASSTGTGDRWPQHF
CDR3nt: TGTGCCAGCAGTACCGGGACAGGGGACAGATGGCCCCAGCATTTT

v_gene: TRBV4-3
abundance: .
j_gene: TRBJ2-7
d_gene: TRBD1
CDR3aa: CASSSNRQGYEQYF
CDR3nt: TGCGCCAGCAGCTCCAACCGACAGGGGTACGAGCAGTACTTC

v_gene: TRBV6-2/TRBV6-3
abundance: .
j_gene: TRBJ2-7
d_gene: TRBD1
CDR3aa: CASNQRDRGTEQYF
CDR3nt: TGTGCCAGCAATCAGCGGGACAGGGGAACCGAGCAGTACTTC

v_gene: TRBV28
abundance: .
j_gene: TRBJ2-7
d_gene: .
CDR3aa: CASSFLDPGEQYF
CDR3nt: TGTGCCAGCAGTTTCCTCGACCCCGGCGAGCAGTACTTC

v_gene: TRBV2
abundance: few
j_gene: TRBJ1-6
d_gene: .
CDR3aa: CASSEILDPLNYSPLHF
CDR3nt: TGTGCCAGCAGTGAAATCCTTGACCCTCTAAATTATTCACCCCTCCACTTT

v_gene: TRBV12-3/TRBV12-4
abundance: once
j_gene: TRBJ2-7
d_gene: TRBD2
CDR3aa: CASNKLAGRYNEQYF
CDR3nt: TGTGCCAGCAACAAACTAGCGGGACGATACAATGAGCAGTACTTC

v_gene: TRBV20-1
abundance: .
j_gene: TRBJ2-7
d_gene: TRBD1
CDR3aa: CSARGDREASYEQYF
CDR3nt: TGCAGTGCTAGAGGGGACAGGGAAGCATCCTACGAGCAGTACTTC

v_gene: TRBV20-1
abundance: few
j_gene: TRBJ2-7
d_gene: .
CDR3aa: CSARVRAYEQYF
CDR3nt: TGCAGTGCTAGAGTCAGGGCTTACGAGCAGTACTTC

v_gene: TRBV20-1
abundance: .
j_gene: TRBJ2-1
d_gene: TRBD2
CDR3aa: CSAPSGTSGYNEQFF
CDR3nt: TGCAGTGCTCCGTCGGGGACTAGCGGATACAATGAGCAGTTCTTC

v_gene: TRBV7-2
abundance: .
j_gene: TRBJ2-7
d_gene: TRBD1
CDR3aa: CASSRDRVISYEQYF
CDR3nt: TGTGCCAGCAGCCGTGACAGGGTAATTTCCTACGAGCAGTACTTC

v_gene: TRBV14
abundance: .
j_gene: TRBJ1-2
d_gene: .
CDR3aa: CASSQGVTYYGYTF
CDR3nt: TGTGCCAGCAGCCAAGGGGTGACTTACTATGGCTACACCTTC

v_gene: TRBV10-3
abundance: few
j_gene: TRBJ2-7
d_gene: TRBD1
CDR3aa: CAISESPGTGYEQYF
CDR3nt: TGTGCCATCAGTGAGTCGCCCGGGACAGGGTACGAGCAGTACTTC

v_gene: TRBV28
abundance: .
j_gene: TRBJ2-4
d_gene: .
CDR3aa: CATRTPRAQYF
CDR3nt: TGTGCCACCAGAACGCCACGAGCGCAGTACTTC

v_gene: TRBV6-6
abundance: .
j_gene: TRBJ2-2
d_gene: .
CDR3aa: CASSYSTAGGELFF
CDR3nt: TGTGCCAGCAGTTACTCGACCGCTGGCGGGGAGCTGTTTTTT

v_gene: TRBV13
abundance: few
j_gene: TRBJ1-1
d_gene: .
CDR3aa: CATLGGGYTEAFF
CDR3nt: TGTGCCACCCTAGGTGGGGGTTACACTGAAGCTTTCTTT

v_gene: TRBV15
abundance: .
j_gene: TRBJ2-3
d_gene: .
CDR3aa: CATSIPGQRTDTQYF
CDR3nt: TGTGCCACCAGCATTCCCGGACAACGCACAGATACGCAGTATTTT

v_gene: TRBV3-1
abundance: few
j_gene: TRBJ1-2
d_gene: .
CDR3aa: CASSQEPPSRYTF
CDR3nt: TGTGCCAGCAGCCAAGAACCACCTTCGCGGTACACCTTC

v_gene: TRBV4-1
abundance: few
j_gene: TRBJ2-1
d_gene: .
CDR3aa: CASSQEADGNEQFF
CDR3nt: TGCGCCAGCAGCCAAGAGGCGGACGGTAATGAGCAGTTCTTC

v_gene: TRBV28
abundance: few
j_gene: TRBJ2-1
d_gene: .
CDR3aa: CASSFAGEVNEQFF
CDR3nt: TGTGCCAGCAGTTTTGCCGGGGAGGTCAATGAGCAGTTCTTC

v_gene: TRBV7-2
abundance: .
j_gene: TRBJ2-1
d_gene: .
CDR3aa: CASSLSSAYNKQFF
CDR3nt: TGTGCCAGCAGCTTGAGTAGCGCCTACAATAAGCAGTTCTTC